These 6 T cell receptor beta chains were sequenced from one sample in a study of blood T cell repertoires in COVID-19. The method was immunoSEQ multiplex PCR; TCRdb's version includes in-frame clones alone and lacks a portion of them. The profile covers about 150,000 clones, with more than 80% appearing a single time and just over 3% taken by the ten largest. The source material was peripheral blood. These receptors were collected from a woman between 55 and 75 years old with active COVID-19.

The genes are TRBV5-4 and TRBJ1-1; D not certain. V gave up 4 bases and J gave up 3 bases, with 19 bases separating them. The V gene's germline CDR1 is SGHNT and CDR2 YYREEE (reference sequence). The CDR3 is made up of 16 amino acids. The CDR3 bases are TGTGCCAGCAGCCCTCGAGGGAGAGGGCTCCACACTGAAGCTTTCTTT. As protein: CASSPRGRGLHTEAFF.

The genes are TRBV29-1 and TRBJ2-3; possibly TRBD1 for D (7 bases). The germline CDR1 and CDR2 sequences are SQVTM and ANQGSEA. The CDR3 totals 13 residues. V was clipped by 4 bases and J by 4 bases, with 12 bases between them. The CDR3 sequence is CSVAPRGADTQYF. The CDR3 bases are TGCAGCGTTGCCCCCAGGGGGGCAGATACGCAGTATTTT.

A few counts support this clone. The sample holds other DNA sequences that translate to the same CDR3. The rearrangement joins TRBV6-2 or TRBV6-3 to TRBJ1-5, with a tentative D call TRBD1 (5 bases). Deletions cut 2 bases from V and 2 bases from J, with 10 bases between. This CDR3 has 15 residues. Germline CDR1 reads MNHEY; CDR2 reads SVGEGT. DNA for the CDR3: TGTGCCAGCAGTTACGGCAGGGTGGGCAATCAGCCCCAGCATTTT. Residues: CASSYGRVGNQPQHF.

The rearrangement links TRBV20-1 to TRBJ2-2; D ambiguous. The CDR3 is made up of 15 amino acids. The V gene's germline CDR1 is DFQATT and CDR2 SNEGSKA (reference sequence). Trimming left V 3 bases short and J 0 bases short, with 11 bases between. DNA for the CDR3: TGCAGTGCTAGTTCCCCAGATCCGAACACCGGGGAGCTGTTTTTT. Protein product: CSASSPDPNTGELFF.

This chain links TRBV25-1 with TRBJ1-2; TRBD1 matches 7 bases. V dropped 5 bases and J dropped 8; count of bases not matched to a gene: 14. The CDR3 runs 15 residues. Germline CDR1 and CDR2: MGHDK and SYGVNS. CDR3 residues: CASSPRQGVVGGYTF. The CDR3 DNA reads TGTGCCAGCAGTCCCCGACAGGGAGTGGTCGGCGGCTACACCTTC.

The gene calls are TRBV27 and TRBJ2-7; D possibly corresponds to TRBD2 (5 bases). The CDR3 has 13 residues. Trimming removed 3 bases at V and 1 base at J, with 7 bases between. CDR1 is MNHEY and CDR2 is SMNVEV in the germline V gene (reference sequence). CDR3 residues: CASSLQRSYEQYF. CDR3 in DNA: TGTGCCAGCAGTTTGCAGCGGTCCTACGAGCAGTACTTC.